This T cell receptor beta chain was identified in a study of blood T cell repertoires in COVID-19. As for the study in general: Material from acute and convalescent COVID-19 was sourced from the United States, Italy and Spain. In each case, the material was cDNA or gDNA derived from T cells, B-cell-depleted T cells, or PBMCs.

In Seattle, patients joined the study during active infection and were tracked longitudinally. The CDR3 sequence is 14 residues long. Germline V lookup: CDR1 SEHNR, CDR2 FQNEAQ (reference sequence). V was pared by 1 base and J by 6 bases, with 13 bases between. In the original processing: It was from reference gene primer amplification that nucleated cell counts were estimated. Clones were read by immunoSEQ multiplex PCR, and TCRdb kept only the in-frame ones, dropping some. Clonal size and the V and J genes are those of that table, whereas D and trimming came from the DNA. Among 300,000 to 400,000 clones listed, 90% were seen once.

The specimen sequenced was peripheral blood. This TCR was recovered from a woman aged 25 to 45 with COVID-19, enrolled during active disease. The J gene is TRBJ2-7, the V gene TRBV7-9; D unclear. CDR3: CASSLDPHSGEQYF. CDR3 DNA sequence: TGTGCCAGCAGCTTAGACCCCCACTCAGGCGAGCAGTACTTC.